Listed below are T cell receptor beta chains from one sample, sequenced in a study of beta chain features in type 1 diabetes. Assay: immunoSEQ multiplex PCR; the TCRdb copy retains only in-frame clones and omits some. The sample has roughly 220,000 clones, 16% seen once; the top ten hold about 0.08%. Sequenced: naive CD4+ T cells from blood. These TCRs come from a young man with type 1 diabetes. The CDR3 runs from the conserved cysteine through the conserved F or W. The D gene is left open where the match is weak. Not every row has a clone size; where given, it reads once, few, many or a size class.

abundance	j_gene	len	d_gene	v_gene	CDR3aa	CDR3nt
few	TRBJ2-3	11	NA	TRBV7-8	CASSLRDTQYF	TGTGCCAGCAGCTTACGCGATACGCAGTATTTT
NA	TRBJ1-1	11	NA	TRBV29-1	CSVKGNTEAFF	TGCAGCGTCAAAGGGAACACTGAAGCTTTCTTT
few	TRBJ2-1	17	TRBD2	TRBV7-2	CASSYRTSGSIHNEQFF	TGTGCCAGCAGCTACCGGACTAGCGGGAGTATCCACAATGAGCAGTTCTTC
NA	TRBJ2-5	13	NA	TRBV7-2	CASSLPGEETQYF	TGTGCCAGCAGCTTACCTGGGGAAGAGACCCAGTACTTC
few	TRBJ1-4	15	TRBD1	TRBV18	CASSPRDRESEKLFF	TGTGCCAGCTCACCACGAGACAGGGAGAGCGAAAAACTGTTTTTT
NA	TRBJ1-4	12	TRBD1	TRBV29-1	CSLITGDEKLFF	TGCAGCCTTATCACAGGGGACGAAAAACTGTTTTTT
NA	TRBJ2-1	13	TRBD1	TRBV15	CATSRQGWNEQFF	TGTGCCACCAGTCGACAGGGTTGGAATGAGCAGTTCTTC
NA	TRBJ2-5	11	NA	TRBV30	CAWSVRGSQYF	TGTGCCTGGAGTGTACGGGGGAGCCAGTACTTC
few	TRBJ1-1	17	NA	TRBV4-3	CASSQDLGRAGNTEAFF	TGCGCCAGCAGCCAAGATTTAGGTCGGGCAGGGAACACTGAAGCTTTCTTT
few	TRBJ2-1	16	TRBD2	TRBV28	CASSPVLAGSYNEQFF	TGTGCCAGCAGCCCCGTCCTAGCGGGGTCCTACAATGAGCAGTTCTTC
few	TRBJ2-2	16	TRBD1	TRBV7-9	CASSLRQGVLPGELFF	TGTGCCAGCAGCCTCCGACAGGGGGTGCTTCCCGGGGAGCTGTTTTTT
few	TRBJ2-1	13	NA	TRBV30	CAWRTGSVNEQFF	TGTGCCTGGAGGACTGGGTCCGTCAATGAGCAGTTCTTC
few	TRBJ2-5	11	NA	TRBV30	CAWTSLETQYF	TGTGCCTGGACCTCCTTGGAGACCCAGTACTTC
few	TRBJ2-1	15	NA	TRBV7-3	CASSLQTAAYNEQFF	TGTGCCAGCAGCTTACAGACGGCAGCCTACAATGAGCAGTTCTTC
NA	TRBJ2-7	15	NA	TRBV23-1	CASTAQGGGGHEQYF	TGCGCCAGCACTGCGCAGGGGGGTGGGGGCCACGAGCAGTACTTC
few	TRBJ2-1	10	NA	TRBV29-1	CSAKDERQFF	TGCAGCGCCAAGGACGAACGGCAGTTCTTC
few	TRBJ1-2	13	NA	TRBV7-9	CASRPGPWEGYTF	TGTGCCAGCAGACCCGGGCCGTGGGAAGGCTACACCTTC
NA	TRBJ2-2	12	NA	TRBV29-1	CSVEKNTGELFF	TGCAGCGTTGAAAAGAACACCGGGGAGCTGTTTTTT
NA	TRBJ2-1	13	NA	TRBV18	CASSPPGDNEQFF	TGTGCCAGCTCACCACCAGGGGACAATGAGCAGTTCTTC
NA	TRBJ2-1	15	TRBD2	TRBV25-1	CASSETGTSGSEQFF	TGTGCCAGCAGTGAAACTGGGACTAGCGGGAGTGAGCAGTTCTTC
few	TRBJ2-1	12	NA	TRBV7-8	CASQVSYNEQFF	TGTGCCAGCCAAGTTTCCTACAATGAGCAGTTCTTC
NA	TRBJ2-5	12	NA	TRBV28	CASRMGQETQYF	TGTGCCAGCAGAATGGGACAAGAGACCCAGTACTTC
few	TRBJ2-7	15	TRBD1	TRBV9	CASSLQTGVVNEQYF	TGTGCCAGCAGCTTACAGACAGGGGTGGTGAACGAGCAGTACTTC
few	TRBJ2-3	15	NA	TRBV28	CASSLKQGTADTQYF	TGTGCCAGCAGTTTAAAGCAGGGTACTGCGGATACGCAGTATTTT
NA	TRBJ1-1	13	NA	TRBV7-7	CASSRDTNTEAFF	TGTGCCAGCAGCCGAGACACAAACACTGAAGCTTTCTTT
NA	TRBJ2-4	18	NA	TRBV30	CAWSPGVWGILAKNIQYF	TGTGCCTGGAGTCCCGGAGTTTGGGGGATACTAGCCAAAAACATTCAGTACTTC
NA	TRBJ2-7	14	TRBD1	TRBV6-5	CASSRGLSSYEQYF	TGTGCCAGCAGCAGGGGGCTAAGCTCCTACGAGCAGTACTTC
NA	TRBJ2-7	13	NA	TRBV28	CASSPITRTEQYF	TGTGCCAGCAGCCCTATTACTAGGACCGAGCAGTACTTC
few	TRBJ2-3	15	NA	TRBV6-5	CASSSPRGRSDTQYF	TGTGCCAGCAGTTCTCCGAGGGGCCGGTCAGATACGCAGTATTTT
NA	TRBJ2-5	14	TRBD2	TRBV7-2	CASSLGLATETQYF	TGTGCCAGCAGCTTAGGACTAGCCACAGAGACCCAGTACTTC